The following is a T cell receptor (beta chain) sequence with its context. TCRdb's table, derived via immunoSEQ multiplex PCR, lists solely in-frame clones and lacks some. The sample lists hundreds of thousands of clones, roughly 90% occurring once. The sample is drawn from a study of shared T cell receptors in the human thymus. V lost 5 bases to trimming and J lost 1 base, with 12 bases between them. Looked up from germline, CDR1 is MGHDK and CDR2 is SYGVNS. The CDR3 length is 14 residues. The data were also submitted as part of a second study, on human thymus T cells. According to that study: Obtained as resections during corrective heart surgery, the thymus tissue was then studied. Related research has reported that thymic repertoires overlap highly among unrelated individuals.

This TCR was sampled from a boy under two years old with a congenital heart defect. The rearrangement joins TRBV25-1 to TRBJ2-7; TRBD2 might be the D (5 bases). The sample was thymocytes. In DNA, the CDR3 is TGTGCCAGCAGTACAACTAGAGGGTCCTACGAGCAGTACTTC. This gives the protein CASSTTRGSYEQYF.